This entry lists 21 T cell receptor beta chains sequenced from one sample in a study of cytomegalovirus exposure and HLA in healthy donors. TCRdb's table, derived via immunoSEQ multiplex PCR, lists solely in-frame clones and lacks some. This sample has about 78,000 clones, with 90% to 96% found just once. Sequencing was done on a sample of PBMCs. Every receptor here comes from a man between 18 and 29 years old in good health and CMV-seropositive.

This clone is a singleton in its sample. V is TRBV30 and J is TRBJ2-2; tentatively, D is TRBD1 (5 bases). The V and J ends lost 5 bases and 2 bases respectively, with 9 bases between them. CDR1 GTSNPN and CDR2 SVGIG come from the germline V gene (reference sequence). CDR3 length: 13 amino acids. CDR3 DNA: TGTGCCTGGGGTCAGGGCAACACCGGGGAGCTGTTTTTT. Translation: CAWGQGNTGELFF.

This sequence joins TRBV15 and TRBJ1-1; the D is unclear. Germline CDR1 reads LNHNV; CDR2 reads YYDKDF (reference sequence). V dropped 1 base and J dropped 6 bases, with 3 bases sitting between them. The CDR3 loop spans 11 amino acids. The CDR3 protein is CATSRVSEAFF. Here the CDR3 DNA reads TGTGCCACCAGCAGAGTATCTGAAGCTTTCTTT.

The CDR3 sequence: CASSNRGYEQYF. The CDR3 coding sequence is TGTGCCAGCAGTAACAGGGGTTACGAGCAGTACTTC. The chain uses TRBV2 and TRBJ2-7, with 7 positions matching TRBD1. This CDR3 contains 12 residues. CDR1 SNHLY and CDR2 FYNNEI come from the germline V gene. V gave up 5 bases and J gave up 4 bases; unmatched junction bases: 2.

This clone was seen more than once but under ten times. This sequence joins TRBV6-5 and TRBJ1-1; possibly TRBD1 for D (6 bases). Trimming pared 5 bases from V and 5 bases from J, leaving 15 bases between. This CDR3 region has 14 residues. Germline V gene data show CDR1 as MNHEY and CDR2 as SVGAGI. The CDR3, as DNA: TGTGCCAGCAGTGAAAGGACAGAGGGGACTGAAGCTTTCTTT. Translation: CASSERTEGTEAFF.

A note on this clone: In the same sample, other DNA sequences code for this CDR3. The genes are TRBV7-2 and TRBJ1-1, with D unresolved. Germline V gene data show CDR1 as SGHTA and CDR2 as FQGNSA. V gave up 2 bases and J gave up 5 bases, with 6 bases separating them. The CDR3 has 12 amino acids. The chain's CDR3 is CASSLRGTEAFF. In nucleotides, the CDR3 is TGTGCCAGCAGCTTAAGAGGGACTGAAGCTTTCTTT.

J is TRBJ1-1 and V is TRBV5-1; unclear D gene. The CDR3 sequence is 15 residues long. The germline V gene encodes CDR1 SGHRS and CDR2 YFSETQ. With 4 bases removed from V and 2 bases from J, the gap between germline ends came to 15 bases. Here the CDR3 DNA reads TGCGCCAGCAGCCCCCTGGTGGGCGAAAACACTGAAGCTTTCTTT. This sequence encodes CASSPLVGENTEAFF.

V and J are TRBV11-1 and TRBJ2-3; possible D gene TRBD1, 7 bases. Germline assignment: CDR1 SGHAT and CDR2 FQDESV (reference sequence). Trimming took off 5 bases at V and 6 bases at J, with 21 bases between the two ends. The CDR3 loop spans 16 amino acids. The CDR3 here is CASSIEGRGVLDTQYF. CDR3 DNA: TGTGCCAGCAGCATAGAAGGCAGGGGGGTTTTGGATACGCAGTATTTT.

The chain combines TRBV9 with TRBJ1-1; D uncertain. The CDR3 covers 15 residues. CDR1 and CDR2 (germline): SGDLS, YYNGEE. V dropped 4 bases and J dropped 4 bases, with 17 bases sitting between them. For the CDR3, the DNA is TGTGCCAGCAGCTTGGAAACTAGGAGCGGCACTGAAGCTTTCTTT. This sequence encodes CASSLETRSGTEAFF. The variable domain in full, completed from reference TRBV9 and TRBJ1-1, reads DSGVTQTPKHLITATGQRVTLRCSPRSGDLSVYWYQQSLDQGLQFLIQYYNGEERAKGNILERFSAQQFPDLHSELNLSSLELGDSALYFCASSLETRSGTEAFFGQGTRLTVV.

The V gene is TRBV6-6, the J gene TRBJ2-2; 9 bases match TRBD2. This CDR3 contains 16 residues. Per germline, CDR1 MNHNY and CDR2 SVGAGI (reference sequence). V lost 7 bases, J lost 2 bases, and 8 bases stayed unmatched. The CDR3 coding sequence is TGTGCCAGCACCCCGACTAGCGGTGATAACACCGGGGAGCTGTTTTTT. It is translated as CASTPTSGDNTGELFF.

The chain has TRBV7-9 and TRBJ1-1; D unclear. CDR1 SEHNR and CDR2 FQNEAQ come from the germline V gene (reference sequence). Trimming took off 6 bases at V and 2 bases at J, with 7 bases between the two ends. The CDR3 runs 12 residues. CDR3 nucleotides: TGTGCCAGCAGGAGAGGAAACACTGAAGCTTTCTTT. Translation gives CASRRGNTEAFF.

The chain links TRBV11-2 to TRBJ2-7; weak D call: TRBD1 (5 bases). From germline, CDR1 is SGHAT and CDR2 FQNNGV. The CDR3 sequence is 16 residues long. Trimming removed 4 bases from V and 4 bases from J, with 20 bases in between. The CDR3 DNA sequence: TGTGCCAGCAGCTCCCCCATCGGCAGGGCATCGTACGAGCAGTACTTC. This sequence encodes CASSSPIGRASYEQYF.

The gene calls are TRBV28 and TRBJ2-5; 8 nucleotides line up with TRBD1. Germline V CDR1 and CDR2: MDHEN, SYDVKM. The length of the CDR3 is 15 residues. The ends lost 2 bases at V and 2 bases at J; junction bases unmatched: 4. The CDR3 spells CASSLGQGLQETQYF. The CDR3 DNA follows: TGTGCCAGCAGTTTAGGACAGGGTTTGCAAGAGACCCAGTACTTC. Complete variable domain (other parts from reference TRBV28 and TRBJ2-5): DVKVTQSSRYLVKRTGEKVFLECVQDMDHENMFWYRQDPGLGLRLIYFSYDVKMKEKGDIPEGYSVSREKKERFSLILESASTNQTSMYLCASSLGQGLQETQYFGPGTRLLVL.

The CDR3 region is CASSANSLSVSKPQHF. The CDR3 coding sequence is TGTGCCAGCAGTGCCAACTCGCTCTCCGTCTCAAAGCCCCAGCATTTT. The rearrangement uses TRBV6-1 and TRBJ1-5, with unresolved D. V lost 4 bases and J 8 bases, leaving 21 bases between the germline ends. CDR1 is MNHNS, CDR2 SASEGT, per germline. The CDR3 consists of 16 residues.

The chain links TRBV5-1 to TRBJ1-2; D unresolved. The germline V gene has CDR1 SGHRS and CDR2 YFSETQ. Deletions cut 0 bases from V and 7 bases from J, with 13 bases between. CDR3 length: 14 amino acids. CDR3 DNA: TGCGCCAGCAGCTTGGCACCCCTAGGCCGTGGCTACACCTTC. This codes for CASSLAPLGRGYTF.

The chain joins TRBV2 to TRBJ2-5; D possibly corresponds to TRBD2 (5 bases). The V gene lost 8 bases and the J gene lost 5 bases, with 6 bases spanning the gap. Germline lookup yields CDR1 SNHLY and CDR2 FYNNEI. This CDR3 is 10 amino acids long. DNA for the CDR3: TGTGCCAGCCGAGGGGAGACCCAGTACTTC. This encodes CASRGETQYF.

The rearrangement links TRBV19 to TRBJ2-7; a possible D gene is TRBD2 (5 bases). The V end was cut by 5 bases, the J end by 7 bases, with 18 bases between. Germline CDR1 is LNHDA and CDR2 is SQIVND (reference sequence). CDR3 length: 14 amino acids. The CDR3 region is CASSVYRDTGEQYF. CDR3 nucleotides: TGTGCCAGTAGTGTGTACCGGGATACGGGGGAGCAGTACTTC.

The chain is built from TRBV6-1 and TRBJ2-7; 12 bases are shared with TRBD1. Looked up from germline, CDR1 is MNHNS and CDR2 is SASEGT. With V trimmed by 7 bases and J by 4 bases, 8 bases remained unmatched. The CDR3 is 15 amino acids. The CDR3 nucleotides read TGTGCCAGCAACCGAGGGACAGGGGGCAAATACGAGCAGTACTTC. Residues: CASNRGTGGKYEQYF.

This rearrangement joins TRBV28 to TRBJ1-3; possibly TRBD1 for D (6 bases). The CDR3 extends over 14 amino acids. CDR1 is MDHEN and CDR2 is SYDVKM in the germline V gene. V was shortened by 3 bases and J by 1 base, with 7 bases between the two germline ends. The CDR3 DNA sequence: TGTGCCAGCAGTTTCCAGGGGTCTGGAAACACCATATATTTT. Translating it yields CASSFQGSGNTIYF. Full variable domain (outside the CDR3, taken from reference TRBV28 and TRBJ1-3): DVKVTQSSRYLVKRTGEKVFLECVQDMDHENMFWYRQDPGLGLRLIYFSYDVKMKEKGDIPEGYSVSREKKERFSLILESASTNQTSMYLCASSFQGSGNTIYFGEGSWLTVV.

This sequence joins TRBV2 and TRBJ1-1, with a weak D call TRBD1 (6 bases). V lost 3 bases and J lost 3, with 14 bases in between. CDR1 is SNHLY and CDR2 is FYNNEI in the germline V gene. CDR3 length equals 15 residues. The CDR3 sequence: CASSEGGGPYTEAFF. The DNA of the CDR3 is TGTGCCAGCAGTGAGGGGGGGGGCCCTTACACTGAAGCTTTCTTT.

The chain couples TRBV27 to TRBJ1-1, with D possibly TRBD1 on 6 matching bases. Germline CDR1 MNHEY, CDR2 SMNVEV (reference sequence). V gave up 4 bases and J gave up 2 bases, with 11 bases separating them. This CDR3 region has 14 residues. The CDR3 nucleotides read TGTGCCAGCAGTTCTTGGACAGCCAACACTGAAGCTTTCTTT. Amino acid sequence: CASSSWTANTEAFF.

In its sample, this clone was seen once. The V gene is TRBV6-1, the J gene TRBJ1-5, with D possibly being TRBD1 (5 bases). Germline V gives CDR1 MNHNS, CDR2 SASEGT. The length of the CDR3 is 14 residues. The V end was cut by 4 bases, the J end by 0 bases, with 7 bases between. The CDR3 DNA reads TGTGCCAGCAGTGTACAGGCTAGCAATCAGCCCCAGCATTTT. It encodes CASSVQASNQPQHF.